Below are 7 T cell receptor beta chains sequenced from a single sample in a study of cytomegalovirus exposure and HLA in healthy donors. Use of 60 Vbeta and 13 Jbeta primers characterized the PCR. Data came from immunoSEQ multiplex PCR; TCRdb stores just in-frame clones and leaves some out. The table has 90,000 or so clones, more than 70% seen once. The specimen was PBMCs. Source of these receptors: a male donor in good health and CMV-seropositive.

The rearrangement joins TRBV12-5 to TRBJ2-1, with D perhaps TRBD2 (5 bases). With 6 bases removed from V and 5 bases from J, the gap between germline ends came to 8 bases. Germline V CDR1 and CDR2: LGHNT, FRNRAP. This CDR3 has 12 amino acids. CDR3 DNA sequence: TGTGCTAGTGGCCCGGGGAACAATGAGCAGTTCTTC. This sequence encodes CASGPGNNEQFF.

This rearrangement joins TRBV14 to TRBJ2-1; TRBD2 matches 8 bases. Germline V lookup: CDR1 SGHDN, CDR2 FVKESK. The CDR3 is made up of 14 amino acids. V trimming: 4 bases; J trimming: 4 bases; junction bases outside the gene matches: 3. CDR3 loop: CASSPSSGYNEQFF. The CDR3 DNA is TGTGCCAGCAGCCCCTCTAGCGGGTACAATGAGCAGTTCTTC.

The chain combines TRBV6-1 with TRBJ2-7; tentatively, D is TRBD2 (6 bases). The germline V and J ends were trimmed by 1 base and 3 bases, with 16 bases remaining between them. The CDR3 runs 16 residues. CDR1 and CDR2 (germline): MNHNS, SASEGT. The CDR3 DNA reads as TGTGCCAGCAGTGAAGATGCGGGAAAGGCGGTCTACGAGCAGTACTTC. Its protein is CASSEDAGKAVYEQYF.

The rearrangement joins TRBV11-3 to TRBJ1-2; D perhaps matches TRBD1 (5 bases). The length of the CDR3 is 14 residues. With 6 bases removed from V and 4 bases from J, the gap between germline ends came to 15 bases. Germline lookup yields CDR1 SGHNT and CDR2 YENEEA. The CDR3: CASSLDGGGYGYTF. The CDR3 DNA sequence: TGTGCCAGCAGTCTAGACGGGGGAGGCTATGGCTACACCTTC. Filled out from reference TRBV11-3 and TRBJ1-2, the complete variable domain reads EAGVVQSPRYKIIEKKQPVAFWCNPISGHNTLYWYLQNLGQGPELLIRYENEEAVDDSQLPKDRFSAERLKGVDSTLKIQPAELGDSAVYLCASSLDGGGYGYTFGSGTRLTVV.

V usage is TRBV6-5 and J usage is TRBJ1-2; D is perhaps TRBD1 (5 bases). Germline CDR1 and CDR2: MNHEY and SVGAGI. The CDR3 is made up of 14 amino acids. Trimming pared 0 bases from V and 8 bases from J, leaving 13 bases between. The CDR3 spells CASSYSKGSSGYTF. In DNA, the CDR3 is TGTGCCAGCAGTTACTCGAAGGGGTCTTCCGGCTACACCTTC.

V is TRBV29-1 and J is TRBJ1-1; D is unclear. The CDR3 runs 11 residues. CDR1 is SQVTM, CDR2 ANQGSEA, per germline. Trimming shortened V by 5 bases and J by 5 bases, and 9 bases separated the two germline ends. The CDR3 spells CSVQTGTEAFF. The CDR3 DNA sequence: TGCAGCGTTCAAACGGGTACTGAAGCTTTCTTT.

The chain employs TRBV5-8 and TRBJ1-5; 7 bases map to TRBD1. V lost 0 bases to trimming and J lost 4 bases; unmatched junction nucleotides: 4. The CDR3 sequence is 15 residues long. Germline V lookup: CDR1 SGHTS, CDR2 YDEGEE. CDR3 bases: TGTGCCAGCAGCTTGGTGGGGACAGAGAATCAGCCCCAGCATTTT. It codes for CASSLVGTENQPQHF.